The next 2 T cell receptor beta chains were all read from a single sample in a study of CD8 T cells in ankylosing spondylitis. Study-wide results and caveats: It appeared that ankylosing spondylitis blood was characterized by a TCR beta motif of several highly homologous variants.

Their recognized antigens are unknown. One entry per CDR3 protein results from TCRdb running MiXCR on the 5' RACE reads. Of 750,000 to 850,000 distinct CDR3 sequences listed, approximately 10% are singletons. Sequenced material: blood, either unsorted or a sorted T cell fraction (not recorded which). Every receptor here comes from a male donor with ankylosing spondylitis.

The chain combines TRBV20-1 with TRBJ1-1, with D uncertain. The germline V gene has CDR1 DFQATT and CDR2 SNEGSKA (reference sequence). The V gene lost 3 bases and the J gene lost 0 bases, with 14 bases spanning the gap. The CDR3 runs 15 residues. The CDR3 DNA follows: TGCAGTGCTAGTTACCCATACGGCATGAACACTGAAGCTTTCTTT. This codes for CSASYPYGMNTEAFF.

Ten or more counts support this clonotype. The V gene is TRBV20-1, the J gene TRBJ1-2; possible D gene TRBD1, 5 bases. CDR3 length: 15 residues. Germline CDR1 is DFQATT and CDR2 is SNEGSKA (reference sequence). The V end was cut by 5 bases, the J end by 7 bases, with 23 bases between. For the CDR3, the DNA is TGCAGTGCTCCTCCAGGGATAGGGAATGTAGGTGGCTACACCTTC. This encodes CSAPPGIGNVGGYTF.